This TCR beta chain was sequenced during a study of T cells in tuberculosis. Comment on this clone: Its antigen is still unknown.

Indicated time point: new active TB diagnosis, blood taken before or within 7 days of starting treatment. Positive smear microscopy and/or M. tuberculosis culture confirmed active disease. Unsorted cryopreserved PBMC were sequenced, averaging roughly 100,000 T cells per clinical donor. TCRdb keeps only in-frame clones here, not all; method: immunoSEQ multiplex PCR. The sample shows tens of thousands of clones, under 95% of them seen only once. Study observations and caveats: Active tuberculosis patients had shorter CDR3-alpha; the beta difference was nonsignificant. Active tuberculosis alpha repertoires lay closer to GMM-specific TCRs than controls'.

This receptor was obtained from an adult with tuberculosis. Some clones in this sample may be carry-over from other donors' samples. The input for sequencing was PBMCs, taken at tuberculosis diagnosis.

The chain's CDR3 is CASSAGQSYEQYF. In DNA, the CDR3 is TGTGCCAGCAGCGCGGGACAGTCCTACGAGCAGTACTTC. This sequence joins TRBV5-8 and TRBJ2-7; the D gene is possibly TRBD1 (7 bases). Between the trimmed V and J ends, which lost 4 bases and 1 base, there was a span of 9 bases. CDR3 length equals 13 residues. In germline, CDR1 is SGHTS, CDR2 YDEGEE.